Listed below are T cell receptor beta chains from one sample, sequenced in a study of CD8+ T cells in alopecia areata. The protocol was immunoSEQ multiplex PCR, while the TCRdb copy is restricted to in-frame clones and leaves out a portion. The data contain about 180,000 clones, about 53% of them singletons. Specimen: CD8+ T cells sorted from blood, collected at week 24, from a patient treated with tofacitinib. The receptors shown here come from a human donor with alopecia areata. Each CDR3 is given with its conserved first and last residue. The order of the fields is clone size, J gene, V gene, D gene, CDR3 DNA, CDR3 protein. D genes are given only for firm matches. Rows give clone size only sometimes, using once, few, many, or a class for an expanded clone.

.	TRBJ1-2	TRBV15	.	TGTGCCACCAGCAGAGATGGAGTAGCTAACTATGGCTACACCTTC	CATSRDGVANYGYTF
.	TRBJ1-2	TRBV9	.	TGTGCCAGCAGCGAGGGACGGAATTATGGCTACACCTTC	CASSEGRNYGYTF
.	TRBJ1-5	TRBV7-8	.	TGTGCCAGCAGCTCCGCGCGGGGCCCCCAGCATTTT	CASSSARGPQHF
.	TRBJ1-5	TRBV2	TRBD1	TGTGCCAGCAGTGATCCGACAGGGGCTAGCAATCAGCCCCAGCATTTT	CASSDPTGASNQPQHF
.	TRBJ2-1	TRBV6-6	TRBD2	TGTGCCAGCAAAGTAGCGGGGTCGGATGATGAGCAGTTCTTC	CASKVAGSDDEQFF
.	TRBJ2-1	TRBV4-1	TRBD2	TGCGCCAGCAGCCAAGATGGCGGGGGGGGCAATGAGCAGTTCTTC	CASSQDGGGGNEQFF
.	TRBJ1-2	TRBV27	TRBD1	TGTGCCAGCAGTCCGACAGGGGCTAGGGGCTACACCTTC	CASSPTGARGYTF
.	TRBJ2-2	TRBV7-2	.	TGTGCCAGCAGCTTATCGGAGCTTAACACCGGGGAGCTGTTTTTT	CASSLSELNTGELFF
.	TRBJ2-3	TRBV10-1	TRBD2	TGCGCCAGCAGTGAGTCGGGGAGACTAGCTGGTACAGATACGCAGTATTTT	CASSESGRLAGTDTQYF
few	TRBJ1-6	TRBV19	.	TGTGCCAGAACTCCCGGGACGACTTCACCCCTCCACTTT	CARTPGTTSPLHF
.	TRBJ1-5	TRBV2	TRBD1	TGTGCCAGCAGAGACAGGGGCGGCAATCAGCCCCAGCATTTT	CASRDRGGNQPQHF
.	TRBJ1-6	TRBV4-3	TRBD1	TGCGCCAGCAGCCAAGCCCGACAGGGATCACCCCTCCACTTT	CASSQARQGSPLHF
.	TRBJ1-5	TRBV13	.	TGTGCCAGCAGCTTATCCGGGGTTGGAAAGGATCAGCCCCAGCATTTT	CASSLSGVGKDQPQHF
few	TRBJ1-5	TRBV9	.	TGTGCCAGCAGCGTAGGTCTTAATCAGCCCCAGCATTTT	CASSVGLNQPQHF
once	TRBJ1-6	TRBV6-5	.	TGTGCCAGCAGGGGACTTGTGTGGGATTCACCCCTCCACTTT	CASRGLVWDSPLHF
.	TRBJ2-1	TRBV5-1	TRBD1	TGCGCCAGCAGCGCCGACAGGGGGCAACGGAATGAGCAGTTCTTC	CASSADRGQRNEQFF
.	TRBJ2-5	TRBV9	.	TGTGCCAGCAGCGCCCGCCTAGCCGTACAGGAGACCCAGTACTTC	CASSARLAVQETQYF
few	TRBJ1-6	TRBV7-2	.	TGTGCCAGCAGCCCTGATGACATTACCAGCTCCTATAATTCACCCCTCCACTTT	CASSPDDITSSYNSPLHF
.	TRBJ1-2	TRBV19	TRBD1	TGTGCCAGTACCCCCGCGGAGGGGGCTAGAGGCTACACCTTC	CASTPAEGARGYTF
.	TRBJ2-7	TRBV29-1	.	TGCAGCGTTGAAGGCGAGAACGAGCAGTACTTC	CSVEGENEQYF
few	TRBJ2-1	TRBV29-1	TRBD1	TGCAGCGTTGAACGTCCCGGGACAGGGCCGTCGCCCAATGAGCAGTTCTTC	CSVERPGTGPSPNEQFF
few	TRBJ2-3	TRBV14	.	TGTGCCAGCAGCCAAGAGCCGGGCCTCACAGATACGCAGTATTTT	CASSQEPGLTDTQYF
.	TRBJ2-1	TRBV7-2	.	TGTGCCAGCAGCTTGGGGCGCAATGAGCAGTTCTTC	CASSLGRNEQFF
few	TRBJ2-7	TRBV15	TRBD2	TGTGCCACCAGCAGAGAACTAGCGGGGGGGTACGAGCAGTACTTC	CATSRELAGGYEQYF
few	TRBJ2-4	TRBV19	.	TGTGCCAGTAGTGCCGAGGGACGGCCAAGCAAAAACATTCAGTACTTC	CASSAEGRPSKNIQYF
.	TRBJ2-2	TRBV12-5	TRBD1	TGTGCTAGTGGCTTGGCAGGGGGCGGCGGGGAGCTGTTTTTT	CASGLAGGGGELFF
.	TRBJ2-7	TRBV7-2	.	TGTGCCAGCAGCCCACAGGGAGCCTACGAGCAGTACTTC	CASSPQGAYEQYF
.	TRBJ1-1	TRBV29-1	.	TGCAGCGTTCGGGGAGTGGACACTGAAGCTTTCTTT	CSVRGVDTEAFF
few	TRBJ2-7	TRBV27	TRBD1	TGTGCCAGCAGTTTATCTCCTGACAGGGAATCCTCCTACGAGCAGTACTTC	CASSLSPDRESSYEQYF
.	TRBJ2-1	TRBV2	TRBD1	TGTGCCAGCACAGACAGGGGGTTCAATGAGCAGTTCTTC	CASTDRGFNEQFF
.	TRBJ1-2	TRBV9	.	TGTGCCAGCAGTGAAAATACAGGGCGATCTGAGGGCTACACCTTC	CASSENTGRSEGYTF
.	TRBJ2-3	TRBV27	.	TGTGCCAGCAGCATCGGGGGCTCCACAGATACGCAGTATTTT	CASSIGGSTDTQYF
once	TRBJ2-7	TRBV9	.	TGTGCCAGCAGCGTTGGGGAGCAGTACTTC	CASSVGEQYF
.	TRBJ1-1	TRBV5-6	.	TGTGCCAGCAGCTTGCCAGGAAATATGAACACTGAAGCTTTCTTT	CASSLPGNMNTEAFF
.	TRBJ1-2	TRBV4-3	TRBD1	TGCGCCAGCAGCCAAGATCAGGGGACAGACATCTATGGCTACACCTTC	CASSQDQGTDIYGYTF
.	TRBJ1-4	TRBV7-8	.	TGTGCCAGCAGCTTAGTGGGAACTAATGAAAAACTGTTTTTT	CASSLVGTNEKLFF
.	TRBJ2-7	TRBV7-9	.	TGTGCCAGCAGCCGCGGCAGGGGGGACATCGAGCAGTACTTC	CASSRGRGDIEQYF
.	TRBJ1-3	TRBV5-6	.	TGTGCCAGCAGCTCCGCCTCCCCAGATCACTCTGGAAACACCATATATTTT	CASSSASPDHSGNTIYF
.	TRBJ1-2	TRBV4-3	.	TGCGCCAGCAGCCAAAGGGATAACTATGGCTACACCTTC	CASSQRDNYGYTF
.	TRBJ1-3	TRBV5-1	.	TGCGCCAGCAGCTTGGCACAGGAAGGGGCTGGAAACACCATATATTTT	CASSLAQEGAGNTIYF
.	TRBJ1-1	TRBV19	.	TGTGCCAGTAAAACCGGGGGAATCGCTGAAGCTTTCTTT	CASKTGGIAEAFF
.	TRBJ2-7	TRBV27	.	TGTGCCAGCAGCAGAGGAGGGCGGCAGTACTTC	CASSRGGRQYF
.	TRBJ2-7	TRBV4-3	.	TGCGCCAGCAGCCATCCGGGCCGATCCTACGAGCAGTACTTC	CASSHPGRSYEQYF
.	TRBJ2-7	TRBV13	TRBD1	TGTGCCAGCAGCTTAGGGACAGGGATGGGCTCCTACGAGCAGTACTTC	CASSLGTGMGSYEQYF
few	TRBJ1-5	TRBV4-1	TRBD1	TGCGCCAGCAGCCAAGATCCAGGGACAGGCAATCAGCCCCAGCATTTT	CASSQDPGTGNQPQHF